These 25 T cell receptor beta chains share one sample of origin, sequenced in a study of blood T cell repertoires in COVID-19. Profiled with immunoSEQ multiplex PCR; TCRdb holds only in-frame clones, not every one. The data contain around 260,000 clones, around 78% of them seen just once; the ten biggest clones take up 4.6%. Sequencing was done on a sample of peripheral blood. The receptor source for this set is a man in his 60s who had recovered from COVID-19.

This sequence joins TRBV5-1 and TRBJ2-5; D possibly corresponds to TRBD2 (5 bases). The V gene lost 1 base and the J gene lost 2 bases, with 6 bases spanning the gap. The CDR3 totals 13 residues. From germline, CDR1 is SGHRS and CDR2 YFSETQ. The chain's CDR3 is CASSLWTQETQYF. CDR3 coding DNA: TGCGCCAGCAGCTTGTGGACTCAAGAGACCCAGTACTTC.

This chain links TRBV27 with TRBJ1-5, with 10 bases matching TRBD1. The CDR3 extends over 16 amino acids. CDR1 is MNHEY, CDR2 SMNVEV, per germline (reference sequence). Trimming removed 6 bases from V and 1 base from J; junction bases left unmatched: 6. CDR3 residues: CASSLTGGLSNQPQHF. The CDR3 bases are TGTGCCAGCAGCCTGACAGGGGGCTTAAGCAATCAGCCCCAGCATTTT.

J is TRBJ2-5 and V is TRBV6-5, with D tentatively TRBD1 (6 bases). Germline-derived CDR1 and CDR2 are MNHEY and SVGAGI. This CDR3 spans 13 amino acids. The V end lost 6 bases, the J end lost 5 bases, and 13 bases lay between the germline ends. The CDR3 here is CASRKQGWETQYF. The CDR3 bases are TGTGCCAGCAGGAAACAGGGATGGGAGACCCAGTACTTC.

CDR3 DNA sequence: TGTGCCATCAGCCAGGGACAGCTACACACAGATACGCAGTATTTT. It codes for CAISQGQLHTDTQYF. This rearrangement joins TRBV10-3 to TRBJ2-3, with 7 bases identical to TRBD1. CDR1 is ENHRY and CDR2 is SYGVKD in the germline V gene. The CDR3 contains 15 residues. With V trimmed by 6 bases and J by 2 bases, 8 bases remained unmatched.

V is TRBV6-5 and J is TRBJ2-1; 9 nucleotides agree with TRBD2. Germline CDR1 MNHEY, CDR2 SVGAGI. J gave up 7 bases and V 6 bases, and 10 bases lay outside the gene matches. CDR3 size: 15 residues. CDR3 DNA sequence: TGTGCCAGCAGCCCCGCGGGGGGGCCTATGAATGAGCAGTTCTTC. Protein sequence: CASSPAGGPMNEQFF.

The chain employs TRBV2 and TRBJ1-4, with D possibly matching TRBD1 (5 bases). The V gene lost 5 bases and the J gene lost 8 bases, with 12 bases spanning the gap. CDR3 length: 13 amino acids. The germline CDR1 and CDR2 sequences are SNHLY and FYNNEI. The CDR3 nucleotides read TGTGCCAGCAGTACGACAGCGAGGGAAAAACTGTTTTTT. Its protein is CASSTTAREKLFF.

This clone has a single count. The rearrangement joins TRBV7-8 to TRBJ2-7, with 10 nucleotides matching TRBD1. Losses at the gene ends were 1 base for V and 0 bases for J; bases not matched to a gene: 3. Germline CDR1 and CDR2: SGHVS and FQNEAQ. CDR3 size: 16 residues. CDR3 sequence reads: CASSLVGDRGSYEQYF. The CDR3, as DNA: TGTGCCAGCAGCTTAGTGGGGGACAGGGGCTCCTACGAGCAGTACTTC.

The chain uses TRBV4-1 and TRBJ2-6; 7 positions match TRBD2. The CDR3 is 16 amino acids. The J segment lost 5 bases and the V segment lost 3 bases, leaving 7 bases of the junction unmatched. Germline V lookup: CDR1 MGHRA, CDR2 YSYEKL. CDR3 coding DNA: TGCGCCAGCAGCCAGGGGACTACCTCCCGGGCCAACGTCCTGACTTTC. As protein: CASSQGTTSRANVLTF.

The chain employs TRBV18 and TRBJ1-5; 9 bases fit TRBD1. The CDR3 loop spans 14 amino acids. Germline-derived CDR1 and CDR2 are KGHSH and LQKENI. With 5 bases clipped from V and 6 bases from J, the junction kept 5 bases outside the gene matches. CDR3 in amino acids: CASSSTGGRQPQHF. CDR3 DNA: TGTGCCAGCTCATCGACAGGGGGTCGTCAGCCCCAGCATTTT.

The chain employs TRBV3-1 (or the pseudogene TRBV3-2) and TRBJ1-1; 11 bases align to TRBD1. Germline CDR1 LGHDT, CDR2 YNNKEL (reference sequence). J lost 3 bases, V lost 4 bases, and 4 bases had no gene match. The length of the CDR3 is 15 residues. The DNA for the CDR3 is TGTGCCAGCAGCCTCGGACAGGGGGCCGACACTGAAGCTTTCTTT. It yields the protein CASSLGQGADTEAFF.

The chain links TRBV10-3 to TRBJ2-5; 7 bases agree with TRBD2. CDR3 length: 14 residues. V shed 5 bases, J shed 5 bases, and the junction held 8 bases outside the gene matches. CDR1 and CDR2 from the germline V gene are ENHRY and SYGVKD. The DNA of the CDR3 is TGTGCCATCAGTTCGAGCGGGACTGGGGAGACCCAGTACTTC. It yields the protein CAISSSGTGETQYF.

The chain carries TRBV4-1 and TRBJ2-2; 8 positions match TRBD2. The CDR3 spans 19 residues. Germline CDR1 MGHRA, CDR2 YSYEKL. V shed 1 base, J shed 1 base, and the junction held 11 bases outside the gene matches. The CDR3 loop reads CASSQVIASGLGNTGELFF. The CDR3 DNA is TGCGCCAGCAGCCAAGTTATAGCTAGCGGGTTGGGGAACACCGGGGAGCTGTTTTTT.

CDR3 in amino acids: CASSLVQGQLAEKLFF. The CDR3 DNA reads TGTGCCAGCAGTTTAGTCCAGGGACAGCTGGCGGAAAAACTGTTTTTT. This rearrangement joins TRBV28 to TRBJ1-4; 7 bases match TRBD1. The length of the CDR3 is 16 residues. The ends lost 2 bases at V and 8 bases at J; junction bases unmatched: 11. From germline, CDR1 is MDHEN and CDR2 SYDVKM.

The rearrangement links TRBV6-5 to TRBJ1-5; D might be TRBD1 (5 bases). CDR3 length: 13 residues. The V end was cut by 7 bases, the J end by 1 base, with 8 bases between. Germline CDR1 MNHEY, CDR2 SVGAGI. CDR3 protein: CASKRGSNQPQHF. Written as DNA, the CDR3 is TGTGCCAGCAAGCGGGGGAGCAATCAGCCCCAGCATTTT.

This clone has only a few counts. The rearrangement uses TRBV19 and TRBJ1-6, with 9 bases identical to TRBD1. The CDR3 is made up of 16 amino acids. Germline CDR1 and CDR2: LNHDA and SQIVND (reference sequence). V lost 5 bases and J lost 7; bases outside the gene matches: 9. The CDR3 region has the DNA TGTGCCAGTAGTTTATACGGGACAGGGATCAATTCACCCCTCCACTTT. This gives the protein CASSLYGTGINSPLHF. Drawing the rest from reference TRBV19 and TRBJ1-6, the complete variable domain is DGGITQSPKYLFRKEGQNVTLSCEQNLNHDAMYWYRQDPGQGLRLIYYSQIVNDFQKGDIAEGYSVSREKKESFPLTVTSAQKNPTAFYLCASSLYGTGINSPLHFGNGTRLTVT.

CDR3 DNA sequence: TGTGCCAGCAGTTTATACAGGGATGACTATGGCTACACCTTC. Translating gives CASSLYRDDYGYTF. The chain uses TRBV27 and TRBJ1-2; weak D call: TRBD1 (6 bases). CDR1 MNHEY and CDR2 SMNVEV come from the germline V gene (reference sequence). CDR3 length: 14 residues. V gave up 1 base and J gave up 3 bases, with 9 bases separating them.

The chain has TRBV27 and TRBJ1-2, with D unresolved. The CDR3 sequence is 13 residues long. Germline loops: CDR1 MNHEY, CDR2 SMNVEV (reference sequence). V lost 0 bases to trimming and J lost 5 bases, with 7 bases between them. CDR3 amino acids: CASSLSSGYGYTF. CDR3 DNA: TGTGCCAGCAGTTTATCGTCGGGTTATGGCTACACCTTC.

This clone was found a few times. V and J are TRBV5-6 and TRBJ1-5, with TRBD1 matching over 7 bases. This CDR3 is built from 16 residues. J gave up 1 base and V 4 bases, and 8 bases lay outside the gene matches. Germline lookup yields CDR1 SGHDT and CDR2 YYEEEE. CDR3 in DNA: TGTGCCAGCAGCCAAGGACAGGCCAGGAGCAATCAGCCCCAGCATTTT. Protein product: CASSQGQARSNQPQHF.

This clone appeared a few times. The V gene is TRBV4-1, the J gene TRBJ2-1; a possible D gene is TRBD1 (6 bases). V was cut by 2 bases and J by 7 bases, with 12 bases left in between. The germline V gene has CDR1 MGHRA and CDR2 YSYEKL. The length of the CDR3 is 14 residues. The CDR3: CASSQLGGWNEQFF. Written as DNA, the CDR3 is TGCGCCAGCAGCCAACTTGGGGGCTGGAATGAGCAGTTCTTC.

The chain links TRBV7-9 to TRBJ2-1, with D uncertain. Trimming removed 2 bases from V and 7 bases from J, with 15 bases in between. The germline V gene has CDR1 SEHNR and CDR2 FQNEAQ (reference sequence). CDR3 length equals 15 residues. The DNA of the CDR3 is TGTGCCAGCAGCTTAATGCGGCTAAGTGGGAATGAGCAGTTCTTC. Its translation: CASSLMRLSGNEQFF. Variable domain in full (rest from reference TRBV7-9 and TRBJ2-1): DTGVSQNPRHKITKRGQNVTFRCDPISEHNRLYWYRQTLGQGPEFLTYFQNEAQLEKSRLLSDRFSAERPKGSFSTLEIQRTEQGDSAMYLCASSLMRLSGNEQFFGPGTRLTVL.

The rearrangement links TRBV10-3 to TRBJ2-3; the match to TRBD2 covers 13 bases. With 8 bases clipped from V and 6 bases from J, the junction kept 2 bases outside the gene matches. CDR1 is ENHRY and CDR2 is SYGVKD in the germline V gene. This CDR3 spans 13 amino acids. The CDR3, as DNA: TGTGCCATCGGACTAGCGGGGGAGGATACGCAGTATTTT. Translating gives CAIGLAGEDTQYF.

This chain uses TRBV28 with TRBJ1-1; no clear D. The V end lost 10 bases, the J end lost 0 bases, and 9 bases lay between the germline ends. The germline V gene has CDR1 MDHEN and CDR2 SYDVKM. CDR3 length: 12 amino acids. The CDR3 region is CATLGLNTEAFF. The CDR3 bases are TGTGCCACCCTCGGTTTGAACACTGAAGCTTTCTTT.

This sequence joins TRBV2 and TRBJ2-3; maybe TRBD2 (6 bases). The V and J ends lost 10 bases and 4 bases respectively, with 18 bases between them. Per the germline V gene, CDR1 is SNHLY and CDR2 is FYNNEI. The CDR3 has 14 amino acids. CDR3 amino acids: CATRSAGIADTQYF. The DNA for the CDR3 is TGTGCCACCAGAAGCGCGGGAATTGCAGATACGCAGTATTTT.

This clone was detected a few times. CDR3 residues: CASSQTGVEQYF. CDR3 DNA sequence: TGTGCCAGCAGCCAAACAGGGGTCGAGCAGTACTTC. The chain combines TRBV5-4 with TRBJ2-7; 7 bases map to TRBD1. V was pared by 4 bases and J by 6 bases, with 4 bases of the junction left unmatched. The CDR3 totals 12 residues. Germline assignment: CDR1 SGHNT and CDR2 YYREEE (reference sequence). The full variable domain, rest sourced from reference TRBV5-4 and TRBJ2-7, is ETGVTQSPTHLIKTRGQQVTLRCSSQSGHNTVSWYQQALGQGPQFIFQYYREEENGRGNFPPRFSGLQFPNYSSELNVNALELDDSALYLCASSQTGVEQYFGPGTRLTVT.

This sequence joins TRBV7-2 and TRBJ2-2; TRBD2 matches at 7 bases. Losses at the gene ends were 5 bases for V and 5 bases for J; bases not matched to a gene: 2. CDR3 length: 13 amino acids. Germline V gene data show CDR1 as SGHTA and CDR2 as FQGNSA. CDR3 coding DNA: TGTGCCAGCAGCCTTAGCGGGACCGGGGAGCTGTTTTTT. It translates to CASSLSGTGELFF.